These 15 T cell receptor beta chains came from one sample sequenced in a study of T cell repertoires in cytomegalovirus infection. TCRdb redid the calling of the reads with MiXCR, one entry per CDR3 protein. The table shows about a million distinct CDR3 sequences, with around 30% occurring only once. These receptors' targets are unknown. The sample consisted of cultured CD8+ T cells from PBMCs, taken from culture after CMV antigen stimulation. The source of these receptors is a human donor in good health (CMV status not recorded). Some clones in this sample may be carry-over from other donors' samples.

This clonotype showed up just a few times. The chain employs TRBV24-1 and TRBJ2-2; D remains unclear. This CDR3 comprises 17 residues. With 5 bases removed from V and 6 bases from J, the gap between germline ends came to 21 bases. Germline V CDR1 and CDR2: KGHDR, SFDVKD. CDR3 amino acids: CATSGRTDEGLPGELFF. CDR3 DNA: TGTGCCACCAGTGGTCGGACGGACGAAGGTCTACCCGGGGAGCTGTTTTTT.

This clonotype appeared a few times. The V call is TRBV12-3 or TRBV12-4, the J call TRBJ2-1; 12 bases are a match to TRBD2. The CDR3 consists of 19 residues. Unmatched junction bases numbered 19, after V lost 6 bases and J lost 7 bases. CDR3 nucleotides: TGTGCCAGCAGCTCACTTCTAGCGGGGGGGCCCAAGGGGAGGAATGAGCAGTTCTTC. Its protein is CASSSLLAGGPKGRNEQFF.

This clonotype appeared many times. This sequence joins TRBV7-6 and TRBJ2-3, with 16 bases that match TRBD2. The CDR3 runs to 16 residues. Germline values: CDR1 SGHVS, CDR2 FNYEAQ. The ends lost 5 bases at V and 6 bases at J; junction bases unmatched: 5. For the CDR3, the DNA is TGTGCCAGCAGCCCGGGACTAGCGGGGGGGGTCGATACGCAGTATTTT. Protein sequence: CASSPGLAGGVDTQYF.

The rearrangement links TRBV4-2 to TRBJ2-5; 14 positions match TRBD2. The junction had 19 bases not matched to a gene; V was cut back by 3 bases and J by 4 bases. Germline values: CDR1 LGHNA, CDR2 YNFKEQ. CDR3 length equals 21 residues. CDR3 sequence: CASSQGIGLAGGLGQRETQYF. The CDR3 bases are TGTGCCAGCAGCCAGGGTATCGGACTAGCGGGGGGTCTTGGGCAAAGAGAGACCCAGTACTTC.

This clonotype showed up just a few times. V is TRBV5-1 and J is TRBJ1-1; 9 bases match TRBD1. Looked up from germline, CDR1 is SGHRS and CDR2 is YFSETQ. V lost 4 bases and J lost 8; bases outside the gene matches: 9. This CDR3 has 14 residues. The CDR3 DNA follows: TGCGCCAGCAGCCTCCGGACAGGGGAGGGGGAAGCTTTCTTT. Protein product: CASSLRTGEGEAFF. The whole variable domain, filled in from reference TRBV5-1 and TRBJ1-1, reads KAGVTQTPRYLIKTRGQQVTLSCSPISGHRSVSWYQQTPGQGLQFLFEYFSETQRNKGNFPGRFSGRQFSNSRSEMNVSTLELGDSALYLCASSLRTGEGEAFFGQGTRLTVV.

The chain has TRBV19 and TRBJ2-7; a possible D gene is TRBD2 (5 bases). V was pared by 10 bases and J by 7 bases, with 14 bases between. In germline, CDR1 is LNHDA, CDR2 SQIVND (reference sequence). The CDR3 is made up of 11 amino acids. The chain's CDR3 is CATMGSWEQYF. The CDR3 DNA reads as TGTGCCACTATGGGGAGTTGGGAGCAGTACTTC. The variable domain in full, with the rest retrieved from reference TRBV19 and TRBJ2-7, is DGGITQSPKYLFRKEGQNVTLSCEQNLNHDAMYWYRQDPGQGLRLIYYSQIVNDFQKGDIAEGYSVSREKKESFPLTVTSAQKNPTAFYLCATMGSWEQYFGPGTRLTVT.

The J gene is TRBJ2-1, the V gene TRBV7-9, with TRBD1 matching over 8 bases. V shed 7 bases and J 6 bases; nucleotides not matched to a gene: 14. Per the germline V gene, CDR1 is SEHNR and CDR2 is FQNEAQ (reference sequence). The CDR3 runs to 16 residues. CDR3 DNA: TGTGCCAGCACCTCTAACTGGGGGACAGGCCTCAATGAGCAGTTCTTC. It codes for CASTSNWGTGLNEQFF.

This clonotype was seen at least ten times. The V and J genes are TRBV12-3 or TRBV12-4 and TRBJ2-7; 9 positions match TRBD2. V gave up 6 bases and J gave up 1 base; unmatched junction bases: 7. This CDR3 is 15 amino acids long. The CDR3 DNA is TGTGCCAGCAGCCCGAGACTAGCGGAGTCCTACGAGCAGTACTTC. It translates to CASSPRLAESYEQYF.

The chain recombines TRBV12-5 with TRBJ2-6; 10 positions agree with TRBD2. Trimming took 7 bases from V and 0 from J; bases not matched to a gene: 6. The CDR3 contains 17 residues. Germline lookup yields CDR1 LGHNT and CDR2 FRNRAP. Written as DNA, the CDR3 is TGTGCTAGTGCCTTAGCGGGGGGAATCTCTGGGGCCAACGTCCTGACTTTC. It yields the protein CASALAGGISGANVLTF.

The rearrangement uses TRBV6-1 and TRBJ2-3; 8 positions match TRBD2. After removal of 6 bases from V and 0 bases from J, the junction contained 11 bases not matched to a gene. The CDR3 sequence is 17 residues long. Germline V gene sequence: CDR1 MNHNS, CDR2 SASEGT. This CDR3 is CASRRETSVSSTDTQYF. In DNA form, the CDR3 reads TGTGCCAGCAGGAGGGAGACTAGCGTCTCTAGCACAGATACGCAGTATTTT.

The J gene is TRBJ1-1, the V gene TRBV20-1; no firm D call. The CDR3 sequence is 14 residues long. Germline values: CDR1 DFQATT, CDR2 SNEGSKA (reference sequence). Trimming took 6 bases from V and 0 from J, leaving 14 bases between them. As DNA, the CDR3 is TGCAGTGCCCCAGCGCTACTCATGAACACTGAAGCTTTCTTT. Its protein product is CSAPALLMNTEAFF.

This clonotype was counted only a few times. V and J are TRBV2 and TRBJ1-6; D is unclear. The length of the CDR3 is 15 residues. Trimming took 6 bases from V and 4 from J, leaving 13 bases between them. The germline gives CDR1 SNHLY, CDR2 FYNNEI. The CDR3 protein is CASRVGMQYNSPLHF. CDR3 bases: TGTGCCAGCAGGGTGGGGATGCAGTATAATTCACCCCTCCACTTT.

This clonotype was seen at least ten times. This chain uses TRBV7-2 with TRBJ2-1; D may correspond to TRBD1 or TRBD2 (5 bases each). Germline V CDR1 and CDR2: SGHTA, FQGNSA. Trimming removed 2 bases from V and 11 bases from J, with 13 bases in between. The CDR3 has 13 residues. The CDR3, as DNA: TGTGCCAGCAGCTTAAGGGTGGGGGACCAGCAGTTCTTC. It translates to CASSLRVGDQQFF.

The chain has TRBV6-6 and TRBJ1-4; TRBD1 matches at 11 bases. Germline loops: CDR1 MNHNY, CDR2 SVGAGI (reference sequence). Trimming removed 2 bases from V and 4 bases from J; junction bases left unmatched: 9. This CDR3 comprises 18 residues. CDR3 sequence (DNA): TGTGCCAGCAGTTACACTGGACAGGGGGCGCGTATTAATGAAAAACTGTTTTTT. Protein sequence: CASSYTGQGARINEKLFF.

The rearrangement links TRBV2 to TRBJ2-6, with a weak D call TRBD1 (5 bases). With 7 bases removed from V and 4 bases from J, the gap between germline ends came to 11 bases. Per germline, CDR1 SNHLY and CDR2 FYNNEI. The CDR3 has 14 residues. CDR3 in DNA: TGTGCCAGCATGCAGGGTTCAGGGGCCAACGTCCTGACTTTC. The encoded protein is CASMQGSGANVLTF.